This T cell receptor (beta chain) emerged from a study of shared clonotypes between healthy human individuals. Study outcomes and limitations: Shared clonotypes across all four donors exceeded non-shared ones in generation probability.

With regard to this clone: The antigen remains unidentified.

Here immunoSEQ multiplex PCR was the method, and the copy in TCRdb shows in-frame clones only, minus some. Of just over 2,000,000 clones in the sample, just under 95% were seen once. Germline V gene sequence: CDR1 LGHNA, CDR2 YSLEER. The ends were cut back, 1 base at V and 7 bases at J, with 7 bases in the middle. The CDR3 extends over 12 amino acids. Cells designated naive CD8 were CD45RO-negative and were positively selected for CCR7, with terminally differentiated effector memory CD45RA+ cells excluded. The V gene is TRBV4-3, the J gene TRBJ1-1; no reliable D call. Sequenced sample: naive CD8+ T cells sorted from blood. The sequence was obtained from a man between 18 and 29 years old in good health. For the CDR3, the DNA is TGCGCCAGCAGCCAAGGGCACCTTGAAGCTTTCTTT. Translating gives CASSQGHLEAFF.